Presented here are 11 T cell receptor beta chains from one specimen sequenced in a study of shared clonotypes between healthy human individuals (TCRdb year 2020). The method behind the library was the immunoSEQ multiplex PCR assay. TCRdb carries this immuneACCESS record with in-frame sequences only. Its versions omit some clonotypes, under half of them owing to an unresolved V gene in the studies checked, with the rest unexplained. This sample holds roughly 2.5 million clones; around nine tenths were observed only once. 0.11% to 0.15% of the sample rests with the top ten. The specimen sequenced was naive CD4+ T cells sorted from blood. The sample's cell subset or site label, in plain terms: CD45RA+ positively selected. These receptors came from a man aged 18 to 29 in good health.

The gene calls are TRBV7-3 and TRBJ1-5, with D unresolved. Germline lookup yields CDR1 SGHTA and CDR2 FQGTGA. The ends were cut back, 5 bases at V and 15 bases at J, with 23 bases in the middle. CDR3 size: 14 residues. The CDR3 region has the DNA TGTGCCAGCAGCGACTTGGCTGGGCGCCCGAGCGGGCATTTT. Its protein is CASSDLAGRPSGHF.

DNA of the CDR3: TGCGCCAGCAGCTCCGGGCCCCAAAGGGAACTGTTTTTT. Protein: CASSSGPQRELFF. The chain uses TRBV5-1 and TRBJ1-4, with unresolved D. Germline loops: CDR1 SGHRS, CDR2 YFSETQ. This CDR3 has 13 amino acids. Trimming took off 3 bases at V and 12 bases at J, with 15 bases between the two ends.

This rearrangement joins TRBV7-9 to TRBJ2-2; 7 bases align to TRBD1. The CDR3 totals 15 residues. The V gene end was trimmed by 1 base and the J gene end by 2 bases; junction bases not matched to a gene: 1. The germline gives CDR1 SEHNR, CDR2 FQNEAQ (reference sequence). CDR3 nucleotides: TGTGCCAGCAGCTTAGGGGACAGTAACACCGGGGAGCTGTTTTTT. Translated: CASSLGDSNTGELFF.

The chain combines TRBV5-4 with TRBJ1-6; tentatively, D is TRBD1 (5 bases). Germline CDR1 is SGHNT and CDR2 is YYREEE (reference sequence). The CDR3 extends over 15 amino acids. Trimming removed 5 bases from V and 7 bases from J, with 16 bases in between. CDR3 in DNA: TGTGCCAGCAGACCTCCCGGGACGGGAAATTCACCCCTCCACTTT. As protein: CASRPPGTGNSPLHF.

This chain uses TRBV6-6 with TRBJ1-3; 7 nucleotides line up with TRBD1. The CDR3 covers 16 residues. Germline V gene data show CDR1 as MNHNY and CDR2 as SVGAGI (reference sequence). Losses at the gene ends were 2 bases for V and 4 bases for J; bases not matched to a gene: 8. The DNA for the CDR3 is TGTGCCAGCAGTTACACCTTACAGGGGTACGGAAACACCATATATTTT. Translated: CASSYTLQGYGNTIYF.

CDR3 bases: TGTGCCAGCTCACCACCAGGGACCCACGAACTGTTTTTT. The encoded protein is CASSPPGTHELFF. The J gene is TRBJ1-4, the V gene TRBV18; tentatively, D is TRBD1 (5 bases). Trimming cost V 0 bases and J 12 bases, with 11 bases left between them. The germline V gene encodes CDR1 KGHSH and CDR2 LQKENI. The CDR3 has 13 amino acids.

The chain employs TRBV21-1 and TRBJ1-1; no DNA check was done on the table's D call, TRBD1. TRBV21-1 is listed as a pseudogene. The CDR3 runs 17 residues. CDR3 residues: CASSKEGSTGELTEAFF. The CDR3 region has the DNA TGTGCCAGCAGCAAAGAAGGGTCGACAGGGGAGTTGACTGAAGCTTTCTTT.

The chain links TRBV28 to TRBJ1-1, with no clear D. The CDR3 consists of 15 residues. Germline CDR1 is MDHEN and CDR2 is SYDVKM. Between the trimmed V and J ends, which lost 3 bases and 8 bases, there was a span of 19 bases. DNA for the CDR3: TGTGCCAGCAGTTTCCCTCGGGCAGGCCGAACCGAAGCTTTCTTT. The encoded protein is CASSFPRAGRTEAFF.

This chain joins TRBV9 and TRBJ2-6; D call uncertain. V dropped 0 bases and J dropped 3 bases, with 7 bases sitting between them. The CDR3 runs to 15 residues. The germline CDR1 and CDR2 sequences are SGDLS and YYNGEE. CDR3 residues: CASSVGPGGANVLTF. The CDR3 region has the DNA TGTGCCAGCAGCGTAGGACCGGGTGGGGCCAACGTCCTGACTTTC.

A single count supports this clone. The chain combines TRBV6-1 with TRBJ2-1, with a possible D match to TRBD1 (6 bases). The CDR3 sequence is 14 residues long. Trimming took off 6 bases at V and 3 bases at J, with 12 bases between the two ends. CDR1 MNHNS and CDR2 SASEGT come from the germline V gene. CDR3 nucleotide sequence: TGTGCCAGCAGCCCCACAGGGAACTACAATGAGCAGTTCTTC. Its translation is CASSPTGNYNEQFF.

V gene TRBV11-2 combines with J gene TRBJ2-1, with D unclear. The germline V gene encodes CDR1 SGHAT and CDR2 FQNNGV. This CDR3 is 13 amino acids long. Trimming left V 4 bases short and J 4 bases short, with 8 bases between. CDR3 nucleotide sequence: TGTGCCAGCAGCTCCTTAGGGTACAATGAGCAGTTCTTC. Translated: CASSSLGYNEQFF.